These 5 T cell receptor beta chains were sequenced from one sample in a study of identifying expanded T cells in peripheral blood. Sequencing was performed with immunoSEQ multiplex PCR; in TCRdb, only in-frame clones are kept and a portion is missing. The data contain fewer than 60,000 clones, around 82% of them singletons. The sample taken for sequencing was blood. The origin of the receptors is a person aged 18 to 70 in good health.

This clone has a handful of counts. The V gene is TRBV18, the J gene TRBJ1-6; 9 positions agree with TRBD1. Germline CDR1 is KGHSH and CDR2 is LQKENI. The CDR3 covers 15 residues. V trimming: 3 bases; J trimming: 7 bases; junction bases outside the gene matches: 4. The CDR3 DNA reads as TGTGCCAGCTCACCTGGGACAGGGAACAATTCACCCCTCCACTTT. Residues: CASSPGTGNNSPLHF.

In the case of this clone: Other DNA variants within this sample encode the same CDR3. The CDR3 loop is CASSLGPNNEQFF. As DNA, the CDR3 is TGTGCCAGCAGCTTAGGCCCCAACAATGAGCAGTTCTTC. The rearrangement joins TRBV7-2 to TRBJ2-1; D gene unclear. V was clipped by 1 base and J by 5 bases, with 6 bases between them. The CDR3 consists of 13 residues. The germline gives CDR1 SGHTA, CDR2 FQGNSA. Filled out from reference TRBV7-2 and TRBJ2-1, the complete variable domain reads GAGVSQSPSNKVTEKGKDVELRCDPISGHTALYWYRQSLGQGLEFLIYFQGNSAPDKSGLPSDRFSAERTGGSVSTLTIQRTQQEDSAVYLCASSLGPNNEQFFGPGTRLTVL.

The chain joins TRBV6-6 to TRBJ1-2, with 8 bases that match TRBD1. Germline CDR1 and CDR2: MNHNY and SVGAGI (reference sequence). Trimming removed 5 bases from V and 0 bases from J; junction bases left unmatched: 8. CDR3 length equals 16 residues. This CDR3 is CASSSRQGKANYGYTF. The CDR3 DNA is TGTGCCAGCAGTAGCAGACAGGGGAAGGCTAACTATGGCTACACCTTC.

The chain couples TRBV19 to TRBJ2-1, with TRBD2 matching 13 bases. The J segment lost 7 bases and the V segment lost 5 bases, leaving 5 bases of the junction unmatched. The germline gives CDR1 LNHDA, CDR2 SQIVND (reference sequence). The CDR3 contains 15 residues. The CDR3 protein is CASSPRLAGGNEQFF. CDR3 DNA sequence: TGTGCCAGTAGTCCGAGACTAGCGGGAGGAAATGAGCAGTTCTTC. Together with reference TRBV19 and TRBJ2-1, the CDR3 gives the full variable domain: DGGITQSPKYLFRKEGQNVTLSCEQNLNHDAMYWYRQDPGQGLRLIYYSQIVNDFQKGDIAEGYSVSREKKESFPLTVTSAQKNPTAFYLCASSPRLAGGNEQFFGPGTRLTVL.

This chain connects TRBV14 to TRBJ2-4; TRBD2 aligns across 11 bases. The germline V gene has CDR1 SGHDN and CDR2 FVKESK. The CDR3 covers 14 residues. V lost 4 bases, J lost 8 bases, and 4 bases stayed unmatched. The CDR3 DNA reads TGTGCCAGCAGCCCTACTAGCGGGAGCTACATTCAGTACTTC. This sequence encodes CASSPTSGSYIQYF.